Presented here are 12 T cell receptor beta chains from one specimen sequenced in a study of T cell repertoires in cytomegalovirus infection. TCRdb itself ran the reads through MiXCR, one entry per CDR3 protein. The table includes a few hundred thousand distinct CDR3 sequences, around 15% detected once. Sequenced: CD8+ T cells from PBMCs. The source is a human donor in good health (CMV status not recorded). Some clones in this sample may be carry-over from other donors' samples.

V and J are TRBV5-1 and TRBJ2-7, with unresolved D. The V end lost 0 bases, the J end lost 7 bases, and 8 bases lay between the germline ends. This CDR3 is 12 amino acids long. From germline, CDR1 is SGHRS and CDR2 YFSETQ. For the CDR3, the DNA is TGCGCCAGCAGCTTGGACTTAGATGAGCAGTACTTC. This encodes CASSLDLDEQYF.

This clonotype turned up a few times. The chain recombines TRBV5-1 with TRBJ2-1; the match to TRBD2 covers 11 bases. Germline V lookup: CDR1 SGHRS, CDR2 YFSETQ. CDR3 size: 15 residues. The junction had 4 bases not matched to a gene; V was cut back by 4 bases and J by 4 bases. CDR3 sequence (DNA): TGCGCCAGCAGCAGGGGACTAGCGGAGTACAATGAGCAGTTCTTC. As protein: CASSRGLAEYNEQFF.

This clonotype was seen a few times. CDR3 nucleotides: TGTGCCAGTAGTATTGAGGGGCAAATGAACACTGAAGCTTTCTTT. It translates to CASSIEGQMNTEAFF. The chain uses TRBV19 and TRBJ1-1; D may be TRBD1 (5 bases). V gave up 3 bases and J gave up 0 bases, with 11 bases separating them. Germline V gene sequence: CDR1 LNHDA, CDR2 SQIVND (reference sequence). The length of the CDR3 is 15 residues.

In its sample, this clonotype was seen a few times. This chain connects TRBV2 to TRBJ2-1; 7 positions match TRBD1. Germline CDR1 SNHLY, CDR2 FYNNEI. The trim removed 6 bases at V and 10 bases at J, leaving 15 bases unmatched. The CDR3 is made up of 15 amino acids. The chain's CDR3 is CASRLGTAWYSEQFF. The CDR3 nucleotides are TGTGCCAGCAGGCTGGGGACAGCTTGGTATTCCGAGCAGTTCTTC.

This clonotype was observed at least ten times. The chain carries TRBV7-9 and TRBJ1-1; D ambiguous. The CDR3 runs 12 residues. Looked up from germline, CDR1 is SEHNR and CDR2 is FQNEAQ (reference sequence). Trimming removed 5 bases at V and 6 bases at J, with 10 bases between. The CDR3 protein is CASSPAFSEAFF. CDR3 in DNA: TGTGCCAGCAGCCCAGCATTTTCTGAAGCTTTCTTT.

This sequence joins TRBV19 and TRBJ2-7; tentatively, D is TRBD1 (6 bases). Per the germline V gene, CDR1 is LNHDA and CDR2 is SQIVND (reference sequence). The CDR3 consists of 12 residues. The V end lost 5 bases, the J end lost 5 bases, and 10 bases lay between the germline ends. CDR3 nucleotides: TGTGCCAGTAGTGGGGCAGGGGACGAGCAGTACTTC. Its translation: CASSGAGDEQYF.

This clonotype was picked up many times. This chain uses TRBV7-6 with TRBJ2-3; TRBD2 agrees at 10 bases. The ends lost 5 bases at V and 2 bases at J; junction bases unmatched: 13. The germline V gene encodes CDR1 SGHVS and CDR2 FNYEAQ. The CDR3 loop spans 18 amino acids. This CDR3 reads CASSPGASGGGFTDTQYF. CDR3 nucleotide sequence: TGTGCCAGCAGCCCGGGGGCTAGCGGGGGAGGCTTCACAGATACGCAGTATTTT. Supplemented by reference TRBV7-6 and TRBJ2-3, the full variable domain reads GAGVSQSPRYKVTKRGQDVALRCDPISGHVSLYWYRQALGQGPEFLTYFNYEAQQDKSGLPNDRFSAERPEGSISTLTIQRTEQRDSAMYRCASSPGASGGGFTDTQYFGPGTRLTVL.

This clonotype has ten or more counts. The CDR3 DNA reads TGTGCCAGCACCAAGACAGGGGAGACCTATGGGAATGAGCAGTTCTTC. This gives the protein CASTKTGETYGNEQFF. The V gene is TRBV6-2 or TRBV6-3, the J gene TRBJ2-1, with TRBD1 matching over 8 bases. With 7 bases clipped from V and 7 bases from J, the junction kept 15 bases outside the gene matches. The CDR3 covers 16 residues. Germline-derived CDR1 and CDR2 are MNHEY and SVGEGT.

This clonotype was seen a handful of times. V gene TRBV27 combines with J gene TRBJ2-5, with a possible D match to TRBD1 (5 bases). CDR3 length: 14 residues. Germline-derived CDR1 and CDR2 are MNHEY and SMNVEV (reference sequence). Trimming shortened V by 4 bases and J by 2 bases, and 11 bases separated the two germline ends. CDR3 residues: CASSSDSLQETQYF. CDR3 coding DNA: TGTGCCAGCAGTTCCGACAGTTTGCAAGAGACCCAGTACTTC.

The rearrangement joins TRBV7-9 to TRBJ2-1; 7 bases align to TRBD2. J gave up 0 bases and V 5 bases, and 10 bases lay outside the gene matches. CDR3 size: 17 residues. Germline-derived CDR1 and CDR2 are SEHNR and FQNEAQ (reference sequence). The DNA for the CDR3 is TGTGCCAGCAGCCCGAACCTCCGGGACTACTCCTACAATGAGCAGTTCTTC. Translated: CASSPNLRDYSYNEQFF.

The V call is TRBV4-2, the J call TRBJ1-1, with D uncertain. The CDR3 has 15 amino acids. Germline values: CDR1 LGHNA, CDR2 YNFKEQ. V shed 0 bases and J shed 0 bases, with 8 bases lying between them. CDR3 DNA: TGTGCCAGCAGCCAAGACAGTCTGCTGAACACTGAAGCTTTCTTT. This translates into CASSQDSLLNTEAFF.

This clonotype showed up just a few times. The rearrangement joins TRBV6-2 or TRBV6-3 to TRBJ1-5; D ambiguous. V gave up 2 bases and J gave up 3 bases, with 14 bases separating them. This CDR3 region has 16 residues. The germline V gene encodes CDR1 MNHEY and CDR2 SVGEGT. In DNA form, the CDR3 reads TGTGCCAGCAGTTACGCCTTAGCGGTATACAATCAGCCCCAGCATTTT. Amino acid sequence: CASSYALAVYNQPQHF.